A single sample gave rise to the 9 T cell receptor beta chains below, sequenced in a study of molecular identifiers for immune sequencing clone quantification. TCRdb called the PCR reads again in MiXCR, with one record for every CDR3 protein. The sample contains approximately 590,000 distinct CDR3 sequences, around 25% of which appear only once. The specimen sequenced was naive CD8+ T cells from blood, with Jurkat cell RNA spiked in. Subset described: FACS-sorted CD8+CD4-CCR7+CD45RA+ naive T cells. The receptors were sampled from a human donor in good health. Some libraries in this study had Jurkat cell RNA spiked in.

In this sample, this clonotype turned up many times. The V and J genes are TRBV12-3 or TRBV12-4 and TRBJ2-3; D possibly corresponds to TRBD1 (5 bases). This CDR3 contains 17 residues. Between the trimmed V and J ends, which lost 5 bases and 0 bases, there was a span of 18 bases. This CDR3 reads CASSPPPDTTSTDTQYF. CDR3 DNA sequence: TGTGCCAGCAGTCCCCCGCCGGACACCACTAGCACAGATACGCAGTATTTT.

This clonotype was observed a handful of times. The chain recombines TRBV28 with TRBJ1-2; 7 nucleotides match TRBD1. CDR1 and CDR2 (germline): MDHEN, SYDVKM. The V gene end was trimmed by 2 bases and the J gene end by 2 bases; junction bases not matched to a gene: 11. The CDR3 consists of 17 residues. In DNA form, the CDR3 reads TGTGCCAGCAGTTTACACCCGACAGGGAATTTGAACTATGGCTACACCTTC. Its protein product is CASSLHPTGNLNYGYTF.

A single count supports this clonotype. The conserved phenylalanine or tryptophan normally closing the CDR3 is absent here, so this likely arose from a read error. The genes are TRBV4-3 and TRBJ2-1; D gene unclear. Germline CDR1 and CDR2: LGHNA and YSLEER. V was clipped by 0 bases and J by 2 bases, with 11 bases between them. The CDR3 length is 16 residues. The CDR3, as DNA: TGCGCCAGCAGCCAAGAGGTCCGTGCCGCCTACAATGAGCAGTTCCTC. Translation: CASSQEVRAAYNEQFL.

Details on this clonotype: Given a much more abundant clone one base away, this may be a read error. V and J are TRBV27 and TRBJ1-1; D perhaps matches TRBD1 (5 bases). The V and J ends lost 5 bases and 6 bases respectively, with 19 bases between them. Per germline, CDR1 MNHEY and CDR2 SMNVEV (reference sequence). The CDR3 extends over 15 amino acids. The DNA for the CDR3 is TGTGCCAGCAGTCCGTCCTGGGGGGGAGGCCCTGAAGCTTTCTTT. It specifies CASSPSWGGGPEAFF.

This clonotype was seen at least ten times. This CDR3 reads CASSWATGPSGANVLTF. In nucleotides, the CDR3 is TGTGCCAGCAGCTGGGCCACAGGTCCGTCAGGGGCCAACGTCCTGACTTTC. The V and J genes are TRBV7-9 and TRBJ2-6, with a tentative D call TRBD1 (5 bases). The CDR3 loop spans 17 amino acids. Deletions cut 4 bases from V and 4 bases from J, with 17 bases between. Per the germline V gene, CDR1 is SEHNR and CDR2 is FQNEAQ (reference sequence).

Many counts were recorded for this clonotype. This chain uses TRBV6-5 with TRBJ1-4, with a weak D call TRBD1 (6 bases). Between the trimmed V and J ends, which lost 6 bases and 10 bases, there was a span of 12 bases. The CDR3 sequence is 12 residues long. CDR1 and CDR2 from the germline V gene are MNHEY and SVGAGI. CDR3: CASSGTGIKLFF. The DNA for the CDR3 is TGTGCCAGCAGCGGTACAGGGATAAAACTGTTTTTT.

Concerning this clonotype itself: A read error may produce the germline difference seen at one junction end. Written as DNA, the CDR3 is TGTGCCAGCAGACACCCCGGGGTAGCCTACTCCTACGAGCAGTCCTTC. Its translation: CASRHPGVAYSYEQSF. The chain employs TRBV6-2 or TRBV6-3 and TRBJ2-7; D is possibly TRBD2 (5 bases). Germline CDR1 is MNHEY and CDR2 is SVGEGT. The CDR3 is 16 amino acids.

This clonotype turned up a few times. The V and J genes are TRBV2 and TRBJ2-3; 7 nucleotides line up with TRBD2. Germline V CDR1 and CDR2: SNHLY, FYNNEI. The CDR3 runs 16 residues. The V and J ends lost 7 bases and 2 bases, in that order; junction bases with no gene match: 12. The CDR3 DNA sequence: TGTGCCAGCACCCATCGGCCTAGCGGTAACACAGATACGCAGTATTTT. Encoded protein: CASTHRPSGNTDTQYF.

This clonotype was observed many times. The gene calls are TRBV6-2 or TRBV6-3 and TRBJ1-5; tentatively, D is TRBD1 (6 bases). The CDR3 extends over 14 amino acids. V lost 7 bases to trimming and J lost 7 bases, with 17 bases between them. Germline V gene lookup returns CDR1 MNHEY and CDR2 SVGEGT. The CDR3 nucleotides are TGTGCCAGCAACGAGGGGGGGGTTATACAGCCCCAGCATTTT. It yields the protein CASNEGGVIQPQHF.